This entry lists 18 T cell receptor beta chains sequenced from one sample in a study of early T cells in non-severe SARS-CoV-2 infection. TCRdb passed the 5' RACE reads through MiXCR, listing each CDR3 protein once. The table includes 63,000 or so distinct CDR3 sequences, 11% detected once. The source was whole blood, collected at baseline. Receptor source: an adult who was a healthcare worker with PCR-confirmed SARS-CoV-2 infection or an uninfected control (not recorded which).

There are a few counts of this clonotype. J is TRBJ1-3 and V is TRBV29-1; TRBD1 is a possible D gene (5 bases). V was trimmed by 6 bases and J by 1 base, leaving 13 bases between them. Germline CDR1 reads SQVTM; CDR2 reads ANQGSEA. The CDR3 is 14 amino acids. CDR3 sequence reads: CSVRWGLSGNTIYF. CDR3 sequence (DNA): TGCAGCGTCCGATGGGGGTTATCTGGAAACACCATATATTTT.

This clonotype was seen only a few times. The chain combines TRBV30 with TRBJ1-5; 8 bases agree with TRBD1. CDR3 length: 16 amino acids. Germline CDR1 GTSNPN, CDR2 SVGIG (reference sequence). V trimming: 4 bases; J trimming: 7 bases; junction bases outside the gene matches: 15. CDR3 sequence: CAWTDGGRGPQQPQHF. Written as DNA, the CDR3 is TGTGCCTGGACCGACGGCGGCAGGGGGCCCCAACAGCCCCAGCATTTT.

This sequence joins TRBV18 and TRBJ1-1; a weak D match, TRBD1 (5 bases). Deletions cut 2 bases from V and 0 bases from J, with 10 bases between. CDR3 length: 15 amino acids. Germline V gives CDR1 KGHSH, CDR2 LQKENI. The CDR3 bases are TGTGCCAGCTCACCATTGACAGACGTGAACACTGAAGCTTTCTTT. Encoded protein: CASSPLTDVNTEAFF.

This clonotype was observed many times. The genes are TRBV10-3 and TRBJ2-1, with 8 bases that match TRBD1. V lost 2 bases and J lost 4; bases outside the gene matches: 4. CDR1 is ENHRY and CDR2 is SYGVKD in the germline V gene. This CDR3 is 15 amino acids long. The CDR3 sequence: CAISETGTGYNEQFF. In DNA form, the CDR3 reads TGTGCCATCAGTGAGACCGGGACAGGTTACAATGAGCAGTTCTTC.

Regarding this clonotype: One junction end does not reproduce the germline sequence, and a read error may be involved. CDR3 sequence (DNA): TGCAGTGCTAGTACCAGTAGGGGCGGACCTAACTATGGCTACATCTTC. Translation: CSASTSRGGPNYGYIF. The chain joins TRBV20-1 to TRBJ1-2; a weak D match, TRBD1 (5 bases). This CDR3 spans 16 amino acids. Germline lookup yields CDR1 DFQATT and CDR2 SNEGSKA (reference sequence).

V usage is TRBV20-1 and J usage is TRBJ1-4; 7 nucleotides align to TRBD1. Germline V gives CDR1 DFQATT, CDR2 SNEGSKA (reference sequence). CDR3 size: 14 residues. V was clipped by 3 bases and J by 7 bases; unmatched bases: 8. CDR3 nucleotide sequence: TGCAGTGCTAGGGTGTCAGGGGGAGGTGAAAAACTGTTTTTT. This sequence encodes CSARVSGGGEKLFF.

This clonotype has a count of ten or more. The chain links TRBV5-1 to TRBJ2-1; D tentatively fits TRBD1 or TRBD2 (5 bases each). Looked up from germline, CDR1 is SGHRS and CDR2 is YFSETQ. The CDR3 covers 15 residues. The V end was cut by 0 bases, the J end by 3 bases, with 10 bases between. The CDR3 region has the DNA TGCGCCAGCAGCTTGGAATGGGACGGCTACAATGAGCAGTTCTTC. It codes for CASSLEWDGYNEQFF.

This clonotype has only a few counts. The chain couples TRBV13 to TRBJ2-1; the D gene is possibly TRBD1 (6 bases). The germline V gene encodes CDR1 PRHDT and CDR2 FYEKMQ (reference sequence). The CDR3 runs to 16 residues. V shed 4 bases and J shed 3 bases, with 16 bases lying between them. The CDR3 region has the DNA TGTGCCAGCAGCTATCTGTGGGACAAAGTCTACAATGAGCAGTTCTTC. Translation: CASSYLWDKVYNEQFF.

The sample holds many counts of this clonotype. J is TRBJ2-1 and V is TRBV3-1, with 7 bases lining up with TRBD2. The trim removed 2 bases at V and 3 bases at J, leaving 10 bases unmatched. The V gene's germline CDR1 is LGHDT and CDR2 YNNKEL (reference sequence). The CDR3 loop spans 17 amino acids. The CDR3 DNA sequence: TGTGCCAGCAGCCAAAGGAAGGTCCAGCGGGGCTACAATGAGCAGTTCTTC. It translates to CASSQRKVQRGYNEQFF.

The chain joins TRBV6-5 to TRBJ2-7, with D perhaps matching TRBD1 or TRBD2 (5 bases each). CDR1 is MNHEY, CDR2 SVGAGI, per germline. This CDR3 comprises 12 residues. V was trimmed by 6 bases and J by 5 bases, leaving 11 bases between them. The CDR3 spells CASRRGVHEQYF. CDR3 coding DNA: TGTGCCAGCAGACGAGGGGTCCACGAGCAGTACTTC.

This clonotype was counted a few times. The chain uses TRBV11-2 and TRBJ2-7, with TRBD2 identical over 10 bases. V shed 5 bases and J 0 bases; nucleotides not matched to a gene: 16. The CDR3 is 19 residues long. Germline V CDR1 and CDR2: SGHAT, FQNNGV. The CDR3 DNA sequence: TGTGCCAGCAGCCACCCCTGGGCTAGCGGGGGTCTTAGCTCCTACGAGCAGTACTTC. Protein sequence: CASSHPWASGGLSSYEQYF.

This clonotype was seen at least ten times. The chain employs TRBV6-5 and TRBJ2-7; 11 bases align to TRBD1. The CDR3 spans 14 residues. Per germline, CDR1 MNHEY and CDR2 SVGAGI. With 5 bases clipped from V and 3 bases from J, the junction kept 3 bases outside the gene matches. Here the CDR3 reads CASSAGTGGYEQYF. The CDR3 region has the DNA TGTGCCAGCAGTGCCGGGACAGGGGGCTACGAGCAGTACTTC.

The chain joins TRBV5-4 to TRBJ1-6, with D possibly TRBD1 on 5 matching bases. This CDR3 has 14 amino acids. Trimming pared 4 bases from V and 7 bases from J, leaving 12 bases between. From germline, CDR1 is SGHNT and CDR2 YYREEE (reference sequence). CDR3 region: CASSIPGLNSPLHF. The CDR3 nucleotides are TGTGCCAGCAGCATCCCGGGACTCAATTCACCCCTCCACTTT.

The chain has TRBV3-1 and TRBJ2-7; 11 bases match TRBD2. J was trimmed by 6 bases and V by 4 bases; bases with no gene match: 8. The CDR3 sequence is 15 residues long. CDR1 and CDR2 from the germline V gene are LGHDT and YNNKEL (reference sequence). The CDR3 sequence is CASSPTGLAVAEQYF. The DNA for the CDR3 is TGTGCCAGCAGCCCTACGGGACTAGCGGTCGCCGAGCAGTACTTC.

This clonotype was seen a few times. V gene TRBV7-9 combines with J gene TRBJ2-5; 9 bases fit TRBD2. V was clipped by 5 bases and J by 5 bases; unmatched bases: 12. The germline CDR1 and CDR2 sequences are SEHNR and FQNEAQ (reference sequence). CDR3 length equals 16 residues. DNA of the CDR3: TGTGCCAGCAGCCCAATAGCGGGAGAAATGTTGGAGACCCAGTACTTC. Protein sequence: CASSPIAGEMLETQYF.

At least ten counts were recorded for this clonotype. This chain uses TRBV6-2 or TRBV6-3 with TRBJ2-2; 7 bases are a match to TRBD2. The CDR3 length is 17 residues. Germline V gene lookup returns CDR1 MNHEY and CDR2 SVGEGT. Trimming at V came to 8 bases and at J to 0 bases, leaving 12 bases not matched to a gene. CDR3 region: CASAQRRGTPNTGELFF. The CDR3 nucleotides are TGTGCCAGCGCCCAGAGGCGGGGGACCCCGAACACCGGGGAGCTGTTTTTT.

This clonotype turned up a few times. This CDR3 is CSVGGLGPLNNEQFF. CDR3 sequence (DNA): TGCAGCGTTGGGGGACTCGGCCCCTTAAACAATGAGCAGTTCTTC. This chain connects TRBV29-1 to TRBJ2-1; D is possibly TRBD2 (6 bases). The CDR3 extends over 15 amino acids. Germline CDR1 SQVTM, CDR2 ANQGSEA. With 4 bases removed from V and 5 bases from J, the gap between germline ends came to 18 bases.

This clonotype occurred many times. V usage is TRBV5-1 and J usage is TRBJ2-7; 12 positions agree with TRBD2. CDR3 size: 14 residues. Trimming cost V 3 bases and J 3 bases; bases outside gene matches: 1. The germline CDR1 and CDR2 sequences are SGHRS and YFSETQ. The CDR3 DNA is TGCGCCAGCAGCTCGACTAGCGGGGGCTACGAGCAGTACTTC. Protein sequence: CASSSTSGGYEQYF.